Following are 19 T cell receptor beta chains from one sample sequenced in a study of cytomegalovirus exposure and HLA in healthy donors. It was with 60 Vbeta and 13 Jbeta primers that the PCR ran. Using immunoSEQ multiplex PCR, the repertoire was profiled, and TCRdb retains in-frame clones only, with some absent. Among fewer than 200,000 clones listed, 80% to 90% were seen once. The specimen was PBMCs. Receptors were obtained from a woman aged 25-40 years in good health and CMV-seropositive.

CDR3 loop: CASSSIGGHTYEQYF. CDR3 nucleotide sequence: TGTGCCAGCAGCTCCATAGGGGGACACACCTACGAGCAGTACTTC. The rearrangement uses TRBV7-2 and TRBJ2-7; TRBD1 might be the D (6 bases). Trimming cost V 4 bases and J 2 bases, with 15 bases left between them. This CDR3 spans 15 amino acids. Germline V gene lookup returns CDR1 SGHTA and CDR2 FQGNSA.

The chain couples TRBV19 to TRBJ2-1; D ambiguous. The CDR3 runs to 14 residues. V was clipped by 3 bases and J by 9 bases, with 15 bases between them. Germline CDR1 and CDR2: LNHDA and SQIVND (reference sequence). CDR3 bases: TGTGCCAGTAGTATCAGGAATTGGATGGGTGAGCAGTTCTTC. This encodes CASSIRNWMGEQFF. The whole variable domain, filled in from reference TRBV19 and TRBJ2-1, reads DGGITQSPKYLFRKEGQNVTLSCEQNLNHDAMYWYRQDPGQGLRLIYYSQIVNDFQKGDIAEGYSVSREKKESFPLTVTSAQKNPTAFYLCASSIRNWMGEQFFGPGTRLTVL.

The chain combines TRBV5-6 with TRBJ2-1; 10 bases are shared with TRBD1. The CDR3 spans 16 residues. The trim removed 1 base at V and 5 bases at J, leaving 6 bases unmatched. Germline V lookup: CDR1 SGHDT, CDR2 YYEEEE. The DNA for the CDR3 is TGTGCCAGCAGCTTGATAGGACAGGGGGTACACAATGAGCAGTTCTTC. Translating it yields CASSLIGQGVHNEQFF.

This clone was recorded once. The rearrangement links TRBV5-4 to TRBJ1-2, with D possibly being TRBD1 (5 bases). The germline CDR1 and CDR2 sequences are SGHNT and YYREEE (reference sequence). The CDR3 is 13 residues long. The V end was cut by 4 bases, the J end by 8 bases, with 15 bases between. The CDR3 region has the DNA TGTGCCAGCAGCACCGACAGCAGGAACGGCTACACCTTC. Amino acids: CASSTDSRNGYTF.

V is TRBV7-2 and J is TRBJ1-6; D is possibly TRBD1 (5 bases). V shed 4 bases and J shed 11 bases, with 9 bases lying between them. The CDR3 contains 12 residues. Germline V CDR1 and CDR2: SGHTA, FQGNSA. The CDR3 reads CASSSGFPPLHF. CDR3 coding DNA: TGTGCCAGCAGCTCAGGGTTTCCACCCCTCCACTTT.

The rearrangement links TRBV12-1 to TRBJ2-5; TRBD1, as called in the table, went unchecked against the DNA. TRBV12-1 is a pseudogene segment. The CDR3 has 17 residues. The CDR3 DNA follows: TGTGCCAGCAGCCTCGACAGGGTAGATCTTTACGGAGAGACCCAGTACTTC. Its translation is CASSLDRVDLYGETQYF.

The rearrangement joins TRBV7-6 to TRBJ1-1, with a possible D match to TRBD1 (5 bases). The germline V gene encodes CDR1 SGHVS and CDR2 FNYEAQ. V shed 4 bases and J shed 0 bases, with 15 bases lying between them. The CDR3 runs 16 residues. The CDR3 protein is CASSSTAGLLNTEAFF. CDR3 bases: TGTGCCAGCAGCTCAACCGCGGGACTCCTGAACACTGAAGCTTTCTTT.

The chain recombines TRBV4-1 with TRBJ1-2, with 7 bases that match TRBD1. The junction had 7 bases not matched to a gene; V was cut back by 3 bases and J by 6 bases. Germline V gene sequence: CDR1 MGHRA, CDR2 YSYEKL. The CDR3 is 14 residues long. The CDR3 sequence: CASSHRQGLHGYTF. In nucleotides, the CDR3 is TGCGCCAGCAGCCACAGACAGGGCTTGCATGGCTACACCTTC.

V gene TRBV18 combines with J gene TRBJ2-7, with D possibly being TRBD2 (5 bases). CDR3 size: 14 residues. Germline values: CDR1 KGHSH, CDR2 LQKENI. The germline V and J ends were trimmed by 2 bases and 4 bases, with 12 bases remaining between them. CDR3 protein: CASSPMNERYEQYF. The CDR3 nucleotides are TGTGCCAGCTCACCAATGAACGAGCGGTACGAGCAGTACTTC. Complete variable domain (other parts from reference TRBV18 and TRBJ2-7): NAGVMQNPRHLVRRRGQEARLRCSPMKGHSHVYWYRQLPEEGLKFMVYLQKENIIDESGMPKERFSAEFPKEGPSILRIQQVVRGDSAAYFCASSPMNERYEQYFGPGTRLTVT.

This clone was picked up one time. The chain has TRBV19 and TRBJ1-2; possibly TRBD1 for D (6 bases). CDR1 and CDR2 from the germline V gene are LNHDA and SQIVND (reference sequence). This CDR3 has 13 amino acids. V lost 5 bases, J lost 13 bases, and 20 bases lay in between. CDR3 nucleotide sequence: TGTGCCAGTAGTGTCCCGGGGGGACAACGGGGCACCTTC. Protein: CASSVPGGQRGTF.

This sequence joins TRBV29-1 and TRBJ2-3, with 9 bases that match TRBD1. The CDR3 has 14 amino acids. V shed 3 bases, J shed 2 bases, and the junction held 3 bases outside the gene matches. CDR1 SQVTM and CDR2 ANQGSEA come from the germline V gene. The CDR3 region is CSVDDRGVTDTQYF. The CDR3 DNA follows: TGCAGCGTTGATGACAGGGGGGTCACAGATACGCAGTATTTT.

The gene calls are TRBV9 and TRBJ2-7, with 7 bases aligning to TRBD1. V dropped 2 bases and J dropped 3; count of bases not matched to a gene: 8. Germline CDR1 is SGDLS and CDR2 is YYNGEE. The CDR3 runs to 15 residues. The CDR3 DNA reads TGTGCCAGCAGCGTGGCAGGGGGATCAGGCTACGAGCAGTACTTC. Translated, it gives CASSVAGGSGYEQYF. Full variable domain (outside the CDR3, taken from reference TRBV9 and TRBJ2-7): DSGVTQTPKHLITATGQRVTLRCSPRSGDLSVYWYQQSLDQGLQFLIQYYNGEERAKGNILERFSAQQFPDLHSELNLSSLELGDSALYFCASSVAGGSGYEQYFGPGTRLTVT.

This clone was seen more than once but under ten times. The chain recombines TRBV7-2 with TRBJ1-2; no clear D. The CDR3 is 15 residues long. CDR1 and CDR2 from the germline V gene are SGHTA and FQGNSA. Trimming took 0 bases from V and 4 from J, leaving 12 bases between them. CDR3 loop: CASSLASAGIYGYTF. In DNA form, the CDR3 reads TGTGCCAGCAGCTTAGCCTCGGCGGGAATCTATGGCTACACCTTC.

The sample holds one count of this clone. This chain links TRBV14 with TRBJ1-2, with 7 bases that match TRBD1. The CDR3 is 13 residues long. After removal of 4 bases from V and 6 bases from J, the junction contained 5 bases not matched to a gene. Germline values: CDR1 SGHDN, CDR2 FVKESK. The CDR3 protein is CASSPRQGDGYTF. The CDR3 DNA is TGTGCCAGCAGCCCGCGACAGGGAGATGGCTACACCTTC.

The genes are TRBV4-3 and TRBJ1-1; the D gene is possibly TRBD1 (6 bases). The CDR3 extends over 14 amino acids. CDR1 is LGHNA and CDR2 is YSLEER in the germline V gene. Trimming removed 4 bases from V and 5 bases from J, with 14 bases in between. CDR3 in amino acids: CASSRVRGETEAFF. CDR3 DNA sequence: TGCGCCAGCAGCCGAGTCAGGGGAGAAACTGAAGCTTTCTTT.

This chain joins TRBV27 and TRBJ1-1; a possible D gene is TRBD1 (6 bases). Germline values: CDR1 MNHEY, CDR2 SMNVEV (reference sequence). The CDR3 runs to 14 residues. Trimming removed 4 bases at V and 5 bases at J, with 14 bases between. The CDR3 DNA is TGTGCCAGCAGTTCTTTGGGGGCGAGGACTGAAGCTTTCTTT. Protein sequence: CASSSLGARTEAFF.

Here the CDR3 DNA reads TGTGCCAGCAGCTTGGAGTACAGGGAGGGCGGCTACACCTTC. This translates into CASSLEYREGGYTF. The rearrangement links TRBV5-4 to TRBJ1-2; D perhaps matches TRBD1 (6 bases). Germline assignment: CDR1 SGHNT and CDR2 YYREEE (reference sequence). The CDR3 covers 14 residues. Trimming removed 0 bases at V and 8 bases at J, with 14 bases between. Using reference TRBV5-4 and TRBJ1-2 for the parts outside the CDR3, the full variable domain is ETGVTQSPTHLIKTRGQQVTLRCSSQSGHNTVSWYQQALGQGPQFIFQYYREEENGRGNFPPRFSGLQFPNYSSELNVNALELDDSALYLCASSLEYREGGYTFGSGTRLTVV.

The V gene is TRBV30, the J gene TRBJ2-5; D perhaps matches TRBD2 (7 bases). V lost 0 bases and J 0 bases, leaving 14 bases between the germline ends. CDR3 length: 16 amino acids. Germline values: CDR1 GTSNPN, CDR2 SVGIG (reference sequence). In DNA, the CDR3 is TGTGCCTGGAGTGTACTGTGGGGGGGCCACCAAGAGACCCAGTACTTC. The encoded protein is CAWSVLWGGHQETQYF.

The chain is built from TRBV5-6 and TRBJ2-7; 7 bases match TRBD2. Germline V lookup: CDR1 SGHDT, CDR2 YYEEEE. V lost 2 bases, J lost 4 bases, and 3 bases stayed unmatched. The CDR3 runs 13 residues. CDR3 region: CASSFGLGYEQYF. Here the CDR3 DNA reads TGTGCCAGCAGCTTCGGACTAGGATACGAGCAGTACTTC.